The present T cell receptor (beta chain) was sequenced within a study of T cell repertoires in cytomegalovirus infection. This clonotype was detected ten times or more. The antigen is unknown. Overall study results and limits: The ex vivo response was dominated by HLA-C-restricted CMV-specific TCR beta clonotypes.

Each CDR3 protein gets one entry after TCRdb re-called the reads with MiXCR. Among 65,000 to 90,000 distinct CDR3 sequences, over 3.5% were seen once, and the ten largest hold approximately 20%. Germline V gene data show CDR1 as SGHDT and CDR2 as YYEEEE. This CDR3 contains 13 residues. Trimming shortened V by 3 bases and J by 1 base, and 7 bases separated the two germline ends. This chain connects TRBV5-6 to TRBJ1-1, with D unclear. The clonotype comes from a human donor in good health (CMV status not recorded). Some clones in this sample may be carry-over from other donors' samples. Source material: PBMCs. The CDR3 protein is CASSSFRNTEAFF. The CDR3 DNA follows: TGTGCCAGCAGCTCCTTCAGGAACACTGAAGCTTTCTTT.